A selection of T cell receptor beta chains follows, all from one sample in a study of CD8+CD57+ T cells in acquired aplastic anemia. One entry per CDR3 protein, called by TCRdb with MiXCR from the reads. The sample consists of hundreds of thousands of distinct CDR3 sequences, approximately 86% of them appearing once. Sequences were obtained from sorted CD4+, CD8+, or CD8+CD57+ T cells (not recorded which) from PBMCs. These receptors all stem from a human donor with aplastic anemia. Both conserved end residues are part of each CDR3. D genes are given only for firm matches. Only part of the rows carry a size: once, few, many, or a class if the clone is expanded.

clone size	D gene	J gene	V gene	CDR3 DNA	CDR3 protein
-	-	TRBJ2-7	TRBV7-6	TGTGCCAGCAGCTTAGAAGGACTCGACTACGAGCAGTACTTC	CASSLEGLDYEQYF
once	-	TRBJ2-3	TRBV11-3	TGTGCCAGCAGCTTAGATCCGGAAACGCAGTATTTT	CASSLDPETQYF
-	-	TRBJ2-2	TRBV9	TGTGCCAGCAGCGTAGCACCCGGGGAGCTGTTTTTC	CASSVAPGELFF
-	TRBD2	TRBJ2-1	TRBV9	TGTGCCAGCAGTAGATCGGGACTAGCAAATGAGCAGTTCTTC	CASSRSGLANEQFF
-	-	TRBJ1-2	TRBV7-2	TGTGCCAGCAGCTTGACACGGGGCGGCGACTATGGCTCCACCTTC	CASSLTRGGDYGSTF
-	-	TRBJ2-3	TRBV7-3	TGTGCCAGCAGCAGACAGGGAGGCACCGGGGAGCAGTTTTTT	CASSRQGGTGEQFF
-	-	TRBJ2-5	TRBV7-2	TGTGCCAGCAGCATAGGCGGGGGCGCCGACTCTCAGTACTTC	CASSIGGGADSQYF
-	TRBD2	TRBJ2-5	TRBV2	TGTGCCAGCAGAAGACTAGCGGGGGCCCCCGGGCCCCAGTACTTC	CASRRLAGAPGPQYF
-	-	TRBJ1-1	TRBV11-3	TGTGCCAGCACCAGACAGGCCAACGGGAACACTGAAGCTTTCTTT	CASTRQANGNTEAFF
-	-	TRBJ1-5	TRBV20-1	TGCAGTGCTATCGGGGGCAGAGCCATGAAGCCCCAGCATTTT	CSAIGGRAMKPQHF
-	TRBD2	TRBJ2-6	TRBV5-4	TGTGCCAGCAGCTTTACTAGCGGCTCTGGGGCCAACGTCCTGACTTTC	CASSFTSGSGANVLTF
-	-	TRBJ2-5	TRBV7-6	TGTGCCAACAGCTTAGCCCACGAGACAAAAGAGACCCACTTC	CANSLAHETKETHF
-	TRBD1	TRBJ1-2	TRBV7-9	TGTGCCGGCCACGGGGGACAGGGCTCAAACTATGGCTACACCTTC	CAGHGGQGSNYGYTF
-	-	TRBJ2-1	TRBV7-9	TGTGCCAGCAGCTTAAAGGATGAGCAGTTCTTC	CASSLKDEQFF
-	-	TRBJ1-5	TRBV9	TGTGCCAGCAGAGTAGGTGGCACCCTTCATTACTTCCAGCATTTT	CASRVGGTLHYFQHF
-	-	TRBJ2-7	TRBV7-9	TGTGCCAGCAGCTTCACAGGGCTTTCCTACGAGCAGTACTTC	CASSFTGLSYEQYF